A single sample is the source of the 18 T cell receptor beta chains below, sequenced in a study of identical twins. Via MiXCR, TCRdb re-called the 5' RACE reads, giving one row per CDR3 protein. The sample yields about 520,000 distinct CDR3 sequences, 20% to 25% seen once. These data were likewise used in another study, on T cells expressing NK-cell markers.

The sample taken for sequencing was CD4+ T cells sorted from blood. The origin of the receptors is a woman under 30 in good health.

This clonotype was counted between two and nine times. The chain couples TRBV6-2 or TRBV6-3 to TRBJ2-6, with D unclear. Germline CDR1 MNHEY, CDR2 SVGEGT. V shed 9 bases and J shed 0 bases, with 15 bases lying between them. This CDR3 comprises 16 residues. CDR3 in DNA: TGTGCCAGTCAGGCATCCCCTGGCTCTGGGGCCAACGTCCTGACTTTC. Translated: CASQASPGSGANVLTF.

V usage is TRBV29-1 and J usage is TRBJ2-1; D may be TRBD2 (5 bases). V lost 5 bases and J 2 bases, leaving 13 bases between the germline ends. This CDR3 region has 14 residues. Germline V gene sequence: CDR1 SQVTM, CDR2 ANQGSEA. CDR3 sequence (DNA): TGCAGCGTTACAAAGCGGAGTACCTACAATGAGCAGTTCTTC. It encodes CSVTKRSTYNEQFF.

This clonotype has at least ten counts. This chain connects TRBV2 to TRBJ1-5, with 8 positions matching TRBD1. The length of the CDR3 is 13 residues. CDR1 is SNHLY, CDR2 FYNNEI, per germline. After removal of 10 bases from V and 2 bases from J, the junction contained 4 bases not matched to a gene. CDR3 sequence reads: CATGQGGNQPQHF. The CDR3 nucleotides are TGTGCCACCGGACAGGGCGGCAATCAGCCCCAGCATTTT.

This clonotype is a singleton in its sample. The rearrangement uses TRBV18 and TRBJ2-7; no definite D call. The CDR3 extends over 13 amino acids. Deletions cut 3 bases from V and 3 bases from J, with 9 bases between. The germline gives CDR1 KGHSH, CDR2 LQKENI. CDR3: CASSPYTRYEQYF. CDR3 coding DNA: TGTGCCAGCTCACCGTACACCCGCTACGAGCAGTACTTC.

The V call is TRBV7-2, the J call TRBJ2-2; D remains unclear. Germline-derived CDR1 and CDR2 are SGHTA and FQGNSA. The CDR3 totals 13 residues. Trimming took off 1 base at V and 6 bases at J, with 6 bases between the two ends. CDR3: CASSLGPAGELFF. The CDR3 DNA reads TGTGCCAGCAGCTTAGGGCCGGCCGGGGAGCTGTTTTTT.

This clonotype has only a few counts. The chain employs TRBV4-2 and TRBJ1-5; D unresolved. Germline V gives CDR1 LGHNA, CDR2 YNFKEQ. CDR3 length equals 14 residues. V lost 4 bases, J lost 0 bases, and 7 bases lay in between. The CDR3 DNA sequence: TGTGCCAGCAGCCTAATAGATAGCAATCAGCCCCAGCATTTT. Amino acids: CASSLIDSNQPQHF.

This clonotype was counted a few times. This sequence joins TRBV5-1 and TRBJ2-5; D gene uncertain. Deletions cut 0 bases from V and 1 base from J, with 7 bases between. The CDR3 runs 14 residues. Germline assignment: CDR1 SGHRS and CDR2 YFSETQ. For the CDR3, the DNA is TGCGCCAGCAGCTTGGAGGCGATCCAAGAGACCCAGTACTTC. This encodes CASSLEAIQETQYF.

The rearrangement joins TRBV28 to TRBJ1-5; 7 bases map to TRBD1. Germline lookup yields CDR1 MDHEN and CDR2 SYDVKM. The CDR3 spans 13 residues. V gave up 3 bases and J gave up 7 bases; unmatched junction bases: 3. The CDR3 DNA reads as TGTGCCAGCAGTTTGGGACAGATACAGCCCCAGCATTTT. This gives the protein CASSLGQIQPQHF.

This clonotype has a count of ten or more. For the CDR3, the DNA is TGTGCCAGCAGCTCAAACAGGGGGAGCACAGATACGCAGTATTTT. This codes for CASSSNRGSTDTQYF. The gene calls are TRBV7-9 and TRBJ2-3, with 8 bases matching TRBD1. The V segment lost 4 bases and the J segment 0 bases; nucleotides outside the gene matches: 3. CDR3 size: 15 residues. CDR1 is SEHNR and CDR2 is FQNEAQ in the germline V gene (reference sequence).

The rearrangement uses TRBV27 and TRBJ2-5; no clear D. V gave up 6 bases and J gave up 5 bases, with 16 bases separating them. The CDR3 runs 14 residues. Germline CDR1 MNHEY, CDR2 SMNVEV (reference sequence). CDR3 coding DNA: TGTGCCAGCAGGGGCGCGGAACACCGGGAGACCCAGTACTTC. This sequence encodes CASRGAEHRETQYF.

This clonotype was recorded at least ten times. The V and J genes are TRBV7-2 and TRBJ2-1, with D hard to call. The CDR3 spans 13 residues. From germline, CDR1 is SGHTA and CDR2 FQGNSA. With 5 bases removed from V and 8 bases from J, the gap between germline ends came to 13 bases. This CDR3 reads CASSLSWVDEQFF. Here the CDR3 DNA reads TGTGCCAGCAGCCTCTCGTGGGTCGATGAGCAGTTCTTC.

The rearrangement uses TRBV7-9 and TRBJ1-2; TRBD1 might be the D (5 bases). The CDR3 covers 17 residues. V lost 7 bases and J 0 bases, leaving 21 bases between the germline ends. CDR1 is SEHNR, CDR2 FQNEAQ, per germline (reference sequence). The CDR3 region has the DNA TGTGCCAGCACCTCCCGGAGCCCAGGGACCGCTAACTATGGCTACACCTTC. Amino acids: CASTSRSPGTANYGYTF.

The chain combines TRBV23-1 with TRBJ2-1; D remains unclear. TRBV23-1 is noted as an ORF with a role that remains uncertain. The CDR3 consists of 14 residues. V was trimmed by 2 bases and J by 4 bases, leaving 9 bases between them. The CDR3 loop reads CASSQPANYNEQFF. The DNA of the CDR3 is TGCGCCAGCAGTCAACCAGCGAATTACAATGAGCAGTTCTTC.

This clonotype was seen only a few times. The chain uses TRBV21-1 and TRBJ2-2; the DNA was not compared with TRBD2, the D call given in the table. TRBV21-1 is a listed pseudogene. This CDR3 spans 19 amino acids. CDR3 sequence (DNA): TGTGCCAGCAGCAAAGAGCCAGGGGTTAGGTGCGGGAGTACCCGGGAGCTGTTTTTT. Amino acid sequence: CASSKEPGVRCGSTRELFF.

This clonotype was observed a few times. V usage is TRBV7-8 and J usage is TRBJ2-7; 11 bases match TRBD2. The CDR3 is made up of 17 amino acids. The germline V gene encodes CDR1 SGHVS and CDR2 FQNEAQ. With V trimmed by 0 bases and J by 3 bases, 7 bases remained unmatched. CDR3 sequence: CASSLAQGLAGGYEQYF. The CDR3 DNA sequence: TGTGCCAGCAGCTTAGCGCAGGGCCTAGCGGGAGGCTACGAGCAGTACTTC.

The rearrangement uses TRBV20-1 and TRBJ1-5; weak D call: TRBD1 (6 bases). This CDR3 region has 14 residues. The germline V and J ends were trimmed by 3 bases and 7 bases, with 16 bases remaining between them. Germline assignment: CDR1 DFQATT and CDR2 SNEGSKA (reference sequence). CDR3 in amino acids: CSASLREGEQPQHF. The CDR3, as DNA: TGCAGTGCTAGCTTACGGGAGGGGGAACAGCCCCAGCATTTT.

This clonotype was seen more than once but under ten times. The chain employs TRBV12-3 or TRBV12-4 and TRBJ2-1, with a possible D match to TRBD1 (5 bases). V lost 11 bases to trimming and J lost 4 bases, with 12 bases between them. This CDR3 is built from 12 residues. CDR3: CASGREYNEQFF. The CDR3 region has the DNA TGTGCCTCGGGCAGGGAATACAATGAGCAGTTCTTC.

This clonotype was seen a handful of times. The V gene is TRBV7-6, the J gene TRBJ2-3; the match to TRBD1 covers 9 bases. Trimming removed 0 bases from V and 2 bases from J; junction bases left unmatched: 12. This CDR3 has 19 amino acids. CDR1 and CDR2 (germline): SGHVS, FNYEAQ. This CDR3 is CASSLAPNAGTGLTDTQYF. CDR3 in DNA: TGTGCCAGCAGCTTAGCGCCCAACGCGGGGACAGGGCTCACAGATACGCAGTATTTT.